The 31 T cell receptor beta chains listed next were all sequenced from one sample in a study of tumor-infiltrating lymphocytes in primary liver carcinoma. Total RNA amounting to roughly 0.5 ug was the source from which TCR beta cDNA was made with a constant-region primer. Three-round nested multiplex PCR performed with slightly modified ARM-PCR produced the TCR beta libraries. Investigators reported that the first two PCR rounds, at roughly 10 cycles each, used TRBV1-TRBV30 forward primers with a C-beta reverse primer. TCRdb passed the multiplex PCR reads through MiXCR, listing each CDR3 protein once. The sample records about 96,000 distinct CDR3 sequences, approximately 72% being singletons. Starting material for RNA and DNA co-extraction consisted of 20-30 mg of unsorted bulk tissue. The specimen sequenced was tumor-adjacent normal liver tissue. These receptors came from a middle-aged man with primary liver carcinoma and hepatitis B virus infection.

This clonotype showed up just a few times. Just one base apart from a much larger clone, this may be a read error. The J gene is TRBJ2-7, the V gene TRBV6-2 or TRBV6-3; unclear D gene. The CDR3 totals 16 residues. Trimming left V 0 bases short and J 5 bases short, with 17 bases between. Germline assignment: CDR1 MNHEY and CDR2 SVGEGT. Here the CDR3 reads CASSYSSQALTHEQYF. As DNA, the CDR3 is TGTGCCAGCAGTTACTCGTCGCAGGCCCTAACCCACGAGCAGTACTTC.

This clonotype has a single count. The rearrangement uses TRBV5-1 and TRBJ2-7; 7 bases line up with TRBD2. Trimming took 4 bases from V and 4 from J; bases not matched to a gene: 5. The CDR3 has 13 residues. Germline values: CDR1 SGHRS, CDR2 YFSETQ. CDR3 DNA sequence: TGCGCCAGCAGCACCGGGACTACTTACGAGCAGTACTTC. Residues: CASSTGTTYEQYF.

The chain carries TRBV4-2 and TRBJ1-6; tentative D call: TRBD1 (6 bases). Trimming took off 8 bases at V and 6 bases at J, with 20 bases between the two ends. Looked up from germline, CDR1 is LGHNA and CDR2 is YNFKEQ. This CDR3 is 16 amino acids long. The CDR3 is CASGESRGGANSPLHF. The DNA of the CDR3 is TGTGCCAGCGGCGAATCACGAGGGGGGGCTAATTCACCCCTCCACTTT.

The V gene is TRBV4-2, the J gene TRBJ2-7; 13 nucleotides align to TRBD2. V trimming: 9 bases; J trimming: 1 base; junction bases outside the gene matches: 12. Germline-derived CDR1 and CDR2 are LGHNA and YNFKEQ. This CDR3 has 17 residues. CDR3 in DNA: TGTGCCAGTGCTGGACTAGCGGGAGTTTATAAATCCTACGAGCAGTACTTC. Its protein is CASAGLAGVYKSYEQYF.

As for this clonotype: A much larger clone sits a single nucleotide away, making a read error possible. The chain combines TRBV7-9 with TRBJ2-2; TRBD2 might be the D (6 bases). There are 15 residues in the CDR3. V dropped 4 bases and J dropped 1 base, with 10 bases sitting between them. CDR1 is SEHNR, CDR2 FQNEAQ, per germline (reference sequence). CDR3 DNA sequence: TGTGCCAGCAGCTGGACTATCGGGAACACCGGGGAGCTGTTTTTT. As protein: CASSWTIGNTGELFF.

The V and J genes are TRBV11-2 and TRBJ2-3; TRBD1 might be the D (6 bases). The CDR3 is made up of 14 amino acids. Germline V lookup: CDR1 SGHAT, CDR2 FQNNGV. The CDR3 loop is CVCSFTGNTDTQYF. DNA of the CDR3: TGTGTCTGCAGCTTTACAGGGAACACAGATACGCAGTATTTT.

This clonotype was found once. This could be a read error, since a much larger clone is one nucleotide away. The chain recombines TRBV10-3 with TRBJ1-6; D call uncertain. CDR3 length: 12 amino acids. Trimming took 3 bases from V and 6 from J, leaving 3 bases between them. Germline CDR1 reads ENHRY; CDR2 reads SYGVKD. The CDR3: CAISDGNSPLHF. Here the CDR3 DNA reads TGTGCCATCAGTGATGGTAATTCACCCCTCCACTTT.

A note on this clonotype: The CDR3 end shows no conserved phenylalanine or tryptophan, and so a read error is likely. The genes are TRBV6-2 or TRBV6-3 and TRBJ1-1; weak D call: TRBD1 (5 bases). Germline values: CDR1 MNHEY, CDR2 SVGEGT. This CDR3 contains 13 residues. The CDR3 nucleotides read TGTGCCAGCAGCTGGGACCCGAACACCGAAGCTTTCTCT. It is translated as CASSWDPNTEAFS.

This chain connects TRBV4-1 to TRBJ2-7; 8 bases match TRBD2. Germline V gene data show CDR1 as MGHRA and CDR2 as YSYEKL. The CDR3 is 14 amino acids. CDR3 amino acids: CVSSQDQLAEEQYF. In nucleotides, the CDR3 is TGCGTCAGTAGCCAAGATCAACTAGCGGAAGAGCAGTACTTC.

This rearrangement joins TRBV29-1 to TRBJ2-1, with D unclear. CDR3 length: 18 residues. Trimming shortened V by 1 base and J by 8 bases, and 27 bases separated the two germline ends. From germline, CDR1 is SQVTM and CDR2 ANQGSEA. This CDR3 reads CSVEVSHPGESLDDEQFF. The CDR3 DNA reads TGCAGCGTTGAAGTCTCCCACCCCGGTGAATCCCTAGACGATGAGCAGTTCTTC.

CDR3 residues: CASNSQAGGSYNEQFF. In DNA, the CDR3 is TGTGCCAGCAACTCACAAGCGGGAGGCAGCTACAATGAGCAGTTCTTC. The rearrangement links TRBV11-2 to TRBJ2-1; TRBD2 aligns across 9 bases. Trimming at V came to 7 bases and at J to 3 bases, leaving 10 bases not matched to a gene. The CDR3 is 16 residues long. Looked up from germline, CDR1 is SGHAT and CDR2 is FQNNGV.

The gene calls are TRBV5-1 and TRBJ2-5; unclear D gene. V gave up 0 bases and J gave up 0 bases, with 9 bases separating them. The length of the CDR3 is 15 residues. Germline V gene data show CDR1 as SGHRS and CDR2 as YFSETQ. DNA of the CDR3: TGCGCCAGCAGCTTGGACGGAAGGTACCAAGAGACCCAGTACTTC. Residues: CASSLDGRYQETQYF.

This clonotype was seen a few times. The chain carries TRBV7-9 and TRBJ2-7; 12 nucleotides line up with TRBD1. Unmatched junction bases numbered 6, after V lost 1 base and J lost 5 bases. The germline V gene encodes CDR1 SEHNR and CDR2 FQNEAQ (reference sequence). The CDR3 length is 16 residues. CDR3 in DNA: TGTGCCAGCAGCTTAGACCCGGGACAGGGGGCGAACGAGCAGTACTTC. This translates into CASSLDPGQGANEQYF.

For this clonotype: Its ends do not fully match the called genes, so a read error is possible. The chain links TRBV11-2 to TRBJ2-5, with 7 bases that match TRBD2. This CDR3 spans 13 amino acids. Per the germline V gene, CDR1 is SGHAT and CDR2 is FQNNGV. CDR3 in amino acids: CTSSGDFQETQYF. CDR3 sequence (DNA): TGCACCAGCAGCGGGGACTTTCAAGAGACCCAGTACTTC.

This clonotype was recorded a few times. The gene calls are TRBV11-2 and TRBJ2-5; D possibly matches TRBD1 or TRBD2 (7 bases each). CDR1 and CDR2 (germline): SGHAT, FQNNGV. V gave up 9 bases and J gave up 5 bases, with 19 bases separating them. The CDR3 covers 14 residues. The CDR3 spells CASNSREGAETQYF. The CDR3 DNA sequence: TGTGCCAGTAACTCCAGGGAGGGGGCGGAGACCCAGTACTTC.

Concerning this clonotype: One junction end disagrees with the germline gene, perhaps due to a read error. This chain links TRBV6-1 with TRBJ1-5; D remains unclear. CDR3 length: 13 amino acids. Germline CDR1 MNHNS, CDR2 SASEGT. The CDR3 sequence: CVSSELGNQSQHF. CDR3 sequence (DNA): TGTGTCAGCAGTGAATTAGGGAATCAGTCCCAGCATTTT.

This clonotype was counted many times. CDR3 amino acids: CASSPPADSGRENEQFF. The DNA for the CDR3 is TGTGCCAGCAGTCCCCCCGCTGACAGCGGGAGGGAAAATGAGCAGTTCTTC. This chain joins TRBV12-3 or TRBV12-4 and TRBJ2-1; 10 bases line up with TRBD2. The V segment lost 5 bases and the J segment 7 bases; nucleotides outside the gene matches: 14. The CDR3 runs to 17 residues.

The chain links TRBV4-1 to TRBJ2-1; unclear D gene. Germline V lookup: CDR1 MGHRA, CDR2 YSYEKL. CDR3 length: 15 residues. The CDR3 DNA reads as TGCGTCAGTAGCCCACCTCTCGGGCCCTTCAATGAGCAGTTCTTC. This codes for CVSSPPLGPFNEQFF.

Comment on this clonotype: Given the absence of the conserved phenylalanine or tryptophan at the CDR3 end, a read error is likely. The chain is built from TRBV5-1 and TRBJ2-3; 13 bases fit TRBD2. The J segment lost 0 bases and the V segment lost 3 bases, leaving 7 bases of the junction unmatched. CDR3 length: 18 residues. Germline V gives CDR1 SGHRS, CDR2 YFSETQ. The CDR3 sequence is CASSSTSGRGTSTDTQYS. CDR3 bases: TGCGCCAGCAGCTCCACTAGCGGGAGGGGTACTAGCACAGATACGCAGTATTCT.

Concerning this clonotype: This may stem from a read error, because a much larger clone lies one nucleotide away. V usage is TRBV13 and J usage is TRBJ2-7; D unresolved. This CDR3 region has 14 residues. Per germline, CDR1 PRHDT and CDR2 FYEKMQ (reference sequence). V was cut by 7 bases and J by 3 bases, with 16 bases left in between. CDR3 amino acids: CASNPSNVNYEQYF. DNA of the CDR3: TGTGCCAGCAACCCCTCTAACGTTAACTACGAGCAGTACTTC.

This clonotype has at least ten counts. The V call is TRBV6-5, the J call TRBJ1-6; D gene unclear. The CDR3 is 13 amino acids. Germline loops: CDR1 MNHEY, CDR2 SVGAGI. The ends were cut back, 6 bases at V and 8 bases at J, with 11 bases in the middle. CDR3 DNA: TGTGCCAGCAGCCACGAGGAGGATTCACCCCTCCACTTT. This translates into CASSHEEDSPLHF.

This clonotype was seen once. It may be a read error: a sequence one base away is much more abundant. The rearrangement links TRBV5-4 to TRBJ2-7; TRBD2 agrees at 12 bases. The germline gives CDR1 SGHNT, CDR2 YYREEE (reference sequence). CDR3 length: 15 amino acids. The CDR3 nucleotides are TGTGCCAGCAGCCCCTGGACTAGCGGGAAATACGAGCGGTACTTC. It encodes CASSPWTSGKYERYF.

The chain joins TRBV28 to TRBJ2-7; no definite D call. Looked up from germline, CDR1 is MDHEN and CDR2 is SYDVKM. Trimming stripped 2 bases from V and 3 bases from J, with 2 bases between. The CDR3 totals 11 residues. The CDR3 sequence: CASSLIYEQYF. In DNA, the CDR3 is TGTGCCAGCAGTTTAATCTACGAGCAGTACTTC.

About this clonotype: At one of its ends the junction is not consistent with the germline gene, which may arise from a read error. The chain links TRBV7-8 to TRBJ2-5; a possible D gene is TRBD2 (7 bases). The germline CDR1 and CDR2 sequences are SGHVS and FQNEAQ. The CDR3 has 18 residues. CDR3 amino acids: CASTLVIGGRRGGETHYF. CDR3 DNA sequence: TGTGCCAGCACCTTAGTGATCGGGGGGCGAAGGGGTGGAGAGACCCACTACTTC.

For this clonotype: Because the CDR3 is missing its conserved closing phenylalanine or tryptophan, this is likely a read error. This sequence joins TRBV11-2 and TRBJ2-1; D uncertain. The germline gives CDR1 SGHAT, CDR2 FQNNGV. The CDR3 has 12 amino acids. Trimming took 3 bases from V and 6 from J, leaving 6 bases between them. The CDR3 DNA follows: TGTGCCAGCAGCTTCATACTCAATGAGCAGTTCTCC. Encoded protein: CASSFILNEQFS.

Worth noting for this clonotype: A much larger clonotype is one base distant, so this may be a read error. The chain's CDR3 is CASSPLLHAQYF. CDR3 coding DNA: TGTGCCAGCAGTCCCCTTTTGCATGCGCAGTATTTT. The V gene is TRBV28, the J gene TRBJ2-3; the D is unclear. Germline V gene sequence: CDR1 MDHEN, CDR2 SYDVKM. V was shortened by 5 bases and J by 10 bases, with 13 bases between the two germline ends. This CDR3 has 12 residues.

In the case of this clonotype: This could be a read error, since a much larger clone is one nucleotide away. The chain recombines TRBV6-5 with TRBJ2-4, with TRBD2 identical over 11 bases. The germline gives CDR1 MNHEY, CDR2 SVGAGI. The CDR3 runs to 17 residues. The CDR3: CASSSSGRAGSKNIRYF. CDR3 nucleotides: TGTGCCAGCAGTAGTAGCGGGAGGGCCGGGTCCAAAAACATTCGGTACTTC.

The sample holds a few counts of this clonotype. This could be a read error, since a much larger clone is one nucleotide away. This sequence joins TRBV29-1 and TRBJ1-1; unclear D gene. The germline gives CDR1 SQVTM, CDR2 ANQGSEA. This CDR3 has 12 residues. V was trimmed by 7 bases and J by 4 bases, leaving 13 bases between them. The CDR3 sequence: CSAAPTRTEAFF. CDR3 bases: TGCAGCGCTGCCCCCACCCGCACTGAAGCTTTCTTT.

This chain joins TRBV20-1 and TRBJ1-1; D not certain. The CDR3 runs 13 residues. The germline CDR1 and CDR2 sequences are DFQATT and SNEGSKA (reference sequence). V lost 1 base to trimming and J lost 3 bases, with 9 bases between them. The CDR3 DNA reads TGCAGTGCTAGAGGGCAGTACGACACTGAAGCTTTCTTT. This gives the protein CSARGQYDTEAFF.

This clonotype was seen more than once but under ten times. A much larger clone lies a single base off, so this may be a read error. The chain joins TRBV6-5 to TRBJ2-2; 11 nucleotides line up with TRBD2. The CDR3 contains 16 residues. CDR1 is MNHEY, CDR2 SVGAGI, per germline. The V segment lost 1 base and the J segment 5 bases; nucleotides outside the gene matches: 3. The DNA of the CDR3 is TGTGCCAGCAGTTACTATAGCGGGAGGGTGACCGGGGAGCTGTTTTTT. It is translated as CASSYYSGRVTGELFF.

This clonotype is categorized as medium-sized (0.01 to 0.1%). The rearrangement links TRBV11-2 to TRBJ2-7, with TRBD1 matching 7 bases. This CDR3 comprises 12 residues. CDR1 is SGHAT and CDR2 is FQNNGV in the germline V gene. V lost 5 bases to trimming and J lost 12 bases; unmatched junction nucleotides: 10. This CDR3 reads CASSPDRTRRYF. CDR3 DNA sequence: TGTGCCAGCAGCCCGGACAGGACTCGAAGGTACTTC. The variable domain in full, completed from reference TRBV11-2 and TRBJ2-7, reads EAGVAQSPRYKIIEKRQSVAFWCNPISGHATLYWYQQILGQGPKLLIQFQNNGVVDDSQLPKDRFSAERLKGVDSTLKIQPAKLEDSAVYLCASSPDRTRRYFGPGTRLTVT.